These 29 T cell receptor beta chains originate from one sample sequenced in a study of graft-versus-host responses after intestinal transplantation. Using immunoSEQ multiplex PCR, the repertoire was profiled, and TCRdb retains in-frame clones only, with some absent. Of more than 9,000 clones listed, nearly 95% are singletons. The sequenced sample was PBMCs, obtained around 3.5 months after intestinal transplant. The receptors here all came from a human patient who received an intestinal transplant, so some T cells may come from the graft donor.

The V gene is TRBV28, the J gene TRBJ2-5, with a tentative D call TRBD2 (8 bases). Germline lookup yields CDR1 MDHEN and CDR2 SYDVKM. The germline V and J ends were trimmed by 3 bases and 5 bases, with 19 bases remaining between them. The CDR3 is 16 amino acids. The DNA for the CDR3 is TGTGCCAGCAGTTTTAATTCGGGAGGGGGCCAGGAGACCCAGTACTTC. Its translation is CASSFNSGGGQETQYF.

The chain combines TRBV23-1 with TRBJ2-1; tentative D call: TRBD2 (5 bases). TRBV23-1 is recorded as an ORF, its role being uncertain. CDR3 length: 12 amino acids. V was shortened by 8 bases and J by 15 bases, with 20 bases between the two germline ends. CDR3 DNA sequence: TGCGCCAGCTCCTCAGGACTCCCAGTTTGGTTCTTC. This codes for CASSSGLPVWFF.

The rearrangement links TRBV9 to TRBJ2-5, with TRBD1 identical over 9 bases. CDR3 length: 16 residues. CDR1 SGDLS and CDR2 YYNGEE come from the germline V gene. The V and J ends lost 4 bases and 5 bases, in that order; junction bases with no gene match: 12. The CDR3 protein is CASSLGTGNIAETQYF. In DNA, the CDR3 is TGTGCCAGCAGCCTTGGGACAGGGAATATCGCGGAGACCCAGTACTTC. Looking up the rest from reference TRBV9 and TRBJ2-5 gives the full variable domain: DSGVTQTPKHLITATGQRVTLRCSPRSGDLSVYWYQQSLDQGLQFLIQYYNGEERAKGNILERFSAQQFPDLHSELNLSSLELGDSALYFCASSLGTGNIAETQYFGPGTRLLVL.

The V call is TRBV7-8, the J call TRBJ1-4, with 7 bases aligning to TRBD1. With V trimmed by 6 bases and J by 7 bases, 29 bases remained unmatched. The CDR3 extends over 21 amino acids. From germline, CDR1 is SGHVS and CDR2 FQNEAQ. The CDR3 nucleotides read TGTGCCAGCAGTGGAGGGGGCGACAGGGAACCCAATGTAGAACGGGGTGAAAAACTGTTTTTT. Amino acids: CASSGGGDREPNVERGEKLFF. The complete variable domain, with remaining parts taken from reference TRBV7-8 and TRBJ1-4, reads GAGVSQSPRYKVAKRGQDVALRCDPISGHVSLFWYQQALGQGPEFLTYFQNEAQLDKSGLPSDRFFAERPEGSVSTLKIQRTQQEDSAVYLCASSGGGDREPNVERGEKLFFGSGTQLSVL.

The chain is built from TRBV10-3 and TRBJ2-7; 9 bases are a match to TRBD2. The CDR3 runs 17 residues. V was pared by 4 bases and J by 2 bases, with 12 bases of the junction left unmatched. The germline V gene has CDR1 ENHRY and CDR2 SYGVKD. DNA for the CDR3: TGTGCCATCAGTGGCGCCGGAGTCGTAGCGGGAGCCTACGAGCAGTACTTC. Its translation is CAISGAGVVAGAYEQYF.

The rearrangement uses TRBV19 and TRBJ1-4, with D tentatively TRBD1 (5 bases). Trimming shortened V by 6 bases and J by 5 bases, and 10 bases separated the two germline ends. From germline, CDR1 is LNHDA and CDR2 SQIVND (reference sequence). There are 13 residues in the CDR3. CDR3 DNA: TGTGCCAGTAGAGACAGATTAAATGAAAAACTGTTTTTT. It specifies CASRDRLNEKLFF.

This clone has just one count. V and J are TRBV5-1 and TRBJ2-1; TRBD2 agrees at 12 bases. V shed 6 bases and J 4 bases; nucleotides not matched to a gene: 8. The CDR3 sequence is 16 residues long. Germline assignment: CDR1 SGHRS and CDR2 YFSETQ. CDR3 coding DNA: TGCGCCAGCACCCCTCTAGCGGGAGGGAGGTACAATGAGCAGTTCTTC. It encodes CASTPLAGGRYNEQFF.

The chain links TRBV28 to TRBJ2-3; unclear D gene. Germline CDR1 and CDR2: MDHEN and SYDVKM. V lost 2 bases and J lost 6, with 6 bases in between. This CDR3 has 12 residues. The CDR3 region has the DNA TGTGCCAGCAGTTTAGTAGGGGATACGCAGTATTTT. This encodes CASSLVGDTQYF.

V gene TRBV29-1 combines with J gene TRBJ1-1; tentatively, D is TRBD1 (5 bases). Germline lookup yields CDR1 SQVTM and CDR2 ANQGSEA. This CDR3 is built from 13 residues. Deletions cut 0 bases from V and 6 bases from J, with 11 bases between. This CDR3 reads CSVEDRGGAEAFF. The CDR3 nucleotides are TGCAGCGTTGAAGATCGGGGGGGTGCTGAAGCTTTCTTT.

The chain carries TRBV5-1 and TRBJ2-1, with 9 bases fitting TRBD2. Germline values: CDR1 SGHRS, CDR2 YFSETQ. V shed 2 bases and J 2 bases; nucleotides not matched to a gene: 8. There are 17 residues in the CDR3. Here the CDR3 reads CASSFANLAGPYNEQFF. The CDR3 DNA follows: TGCGCCAGCAGCTTCGCAAATCTAGCGGGACCCTACAATGAGCAGTTCTTC.

This sequence joins TRBV5-1 and TRBJ2-1; 16 nucleotides align to TRBD2. Unmatched junction bases numbered 12, after V lost 3 bases and J lost 0 bases. Germline V lookup: CDR1 SGHRS, CDR2 YFSETQ. The CDR3 runs to 21 residues. The CDR3 loop reads CASSSPEGTSGRGSSYNEQFF. The CDR3 DNA follows: TGCGCCAGCAGCTCTCCTGAGGGGACTAGCGGGAGGGGGAGCTCCTACAATGAGCAGTTCTTC.

The chain combines TRBV28 with TRBJ2-7, with 10 bases identical to TRBD2. CDR3 size: 17 residues. Trimming at V came to 6 bases and at J to 3 bases, leaving 14 bases not matched to a gene. Germline values: CDR1 MDHEN, CDR2 SYDVKM. CDR3 in amino acids: CASSPRAPSGRVYEQYF. The DNA for the CDR3 is TGTGCCAGCAGCCCCCGGGCCCCTAGCGGGAGAGTCTACGAGCAGTACTTC.

This rearrangement joins TRBV7-3 to TRBJ1-3; D uncertain. Germline CDR1 reads SGHTA; CDR2 reads FQGTGA. CDR3 length: 13 residues. V was shortened by 2 bases and J by 4 bases, with 6 bases between the two germline ends. The CDR3 DNA is TGTGCCAGCAGCTTAGGGCTCGGAAACACCATATATTTT. It specifies CASSLGLGNTIYF. Based on the CDR3 plus reference TRBV7-3 and TRBJ1-3, the full variable domain is GAGVSQTPSNKVTEKGKYVELRCDPISGHTALYWYRQSLGQGPEFLIYFQGTGAADDSGLPNDRFFAVRPEGSVSTLKIQRTERGDSAVYLCASSLGLGNTIYFGEGSWLTVV.

The chain links TRBV28 to TRBJ2-1, with D perhaps given as TRBD1 or TRBD2 (7 bases each). V gave up 5 bases and J gave up 8 bases, with 13 bases separating them. The CDR3 extends over 13 amino acids. The germline V gene has CDR1 MDHEN and CDR2 SYDVKM. CDR3 bases: TGTGCCAGCAGTGGGGAGGGGGCCTATGAGCAGTTCTTC. Its translation is CASSGEGAYEQFF.

The chain links TRBV5-1 to TRBJ2-3; D perhaps matches TRBD1 (5 bases). The CDR3 spans 17 residues. Germline CDR1 SGHRS, CDR2 YFSETQ. Trimming stripped 4 bases from V and 3 bases from J, with 21 bases between. The CDR3 sequence is CASSRPAQGGLTDTQYF. CDR3 in DNA: TGCGCCAGCAGCCGGCCGGCGCAGGGCGGCTTGACAGATACGCAGTATTTT.

The chain couples TRBV5-4 to TRBJ1-1; no firm D call. There are 13 residues in the CDR3. V lost 0 bases and J 0 bases, leaving 3 bases between the germline ends. CDR1 is SGHNT and CDR2 is YYREEE in the germline V gene (reference sequence). Here the CDR3 reads CASSLGMNTEAFF. DNA of the CDR3: TGTGCCAGCAGCTTGGGCATGAACACTGAAGCTTTCTTT.

The chain carries TRBV2 and TRBJ1-2; D possibly corresponds to TRBD1 (6 bases). V dropped 0 bases and J dropped 8 bases, with 13 bases sitting between them. Germline CDR1 is SNHLY and CDR2 is FYNNEI. The CDR3 extends over 14 amino acids. The CDR3 protein is CASSEAGAGEGYTF. The CDR3, as DNA: TGTGCCAGCAGTGAAGCGGGCGCAGGGGAAGGCTACACCTTC.

The chain joins TRBV4-1 to TRBJ1-5, with D perhaps TRBD1 (6 bases). In germline, CDR1 is MGHRA, CDR2 YSYEKL. V was trimmed by 0 bases and J by 0 bases, leaving 9 bases between them. This CDR3 is built from 16 residues. CDR3 region: CASSQEGHLSNQPQHF. Here the CDR3 DNA reads TGCGCCAGCAGCCAAGAGGGACATCTTAGCAATCAGCCCCAGCATTTT.

The V call is TRBV6-5, the J call TRBJ2-7, with D unresolved. Trimming pared 7 bases from V and 3 bases from J, leaving 10 bases between. CDR3 length: 12 amino acids. Germline CDR1 reads MNHEY; CDR2 reads SVGAGI. CDR3 in DNA: TGTGCCAGCAAGGACCACGGCTACGAGCAGTACTTC. Amino acids: CASKDHGYEQYF.

This chain joins TRBV27 and TRBJ1-2, with 7 bases fitting TRBD1. The germline gives CDR1 MNHEY, CDR2 SMNVEV (reference sequence). The junction had 12 bases not matched to a gene; V was cut back by 3 bases and J by 8 bases. This CDR3 region has 15 residues. CDR3 in DNA: TGTGCCAGCAGTTTCATCGACAGGGAATTGCGGGGCTACACCTTC. It is translated as CASSFIDRELRGYTF.

V and J are TRBV6-9 and TRBJ1-3, with D hard to call. V was clipped by 3 bases and J by 2 bases, with 11 bases between them. This CDR3 region has 15 residues. Germline lookup yields CDR1 MNHGY and CDR2 SVAAGI. The CDR3 sequence: CASSYLGSTGNTIYF. In nucleotides, the CDR3 is TGTGCCAGCAGTTACTTGGGCTCAACTGGAAACACCATATATTTT.

The V and J genes are TRBV7-2 and TRBJ2-7; D ambiguous. V was trimmed by 1 base and J by 0 bases, leaving 10 bases between them. Per the germline V gene, CDR1 is SGHTA and CDR2 is FQGNSA. CDR3 size: 15 residues. The CDR3 sequence is CASSLVSARSYEQYF. As DNA, the CDR3 is TGTGCCAGCAGCTTAGTTTCAGCCCGCTCCTACGAGCAGTACTTC. Based on the CDR3 plus reference TRBV7-2 and TRBJ2-7, the full variable domain is GAGVSQSPSNKVTEKGKDVELRCDPISGHTALYWYRQSLGQGLEFLIYFQGNSAPDKSGLPSDRFSAERTGGSVSTLTIQRTQQEDSAVYLCASSLVSARSYEQYFGPGTRLTVT.

The chain uses TRBV6-5 and TRBJ1-6; 8 bases agree with TRBD1. The CDR3 spans 15 residues. Unmatched junction bases numbered 10, after V lost 5 bases and J lost 10 bases. Germline-derived CDR1 and CDR2 are MNHEY and SVGAGI. As DNA, the CDR3 is TGTGCCAGCAGTAAGACAGGGGCATTAGGATCACCCCTCCACTTT. This sequence encodes CASSKTGALGSPLHF.

This clone showed up just once. The rearrangement links TRBV2 to TRBJ2-7; D uncertain. V was cut by 0 bases and J by 6 bases, with 9 bases left in between. The CDR3 spans 13 residues. Germline V lookup: CDR1 SNHLY, CDR2 FYNNEI. CDR3 coding DNA: TGTGCCAGCAGTGAAGCGATCCGTCTCGAGCAGTACTTC. This translates into CASSEAIRLEQYF.

A single count supports this clone. This chain joins TRBV7-9 and TRBJ2-7, with unresolved D. The V end was cut by 7 bases, the J end by 0 bases, with 22 bases between. The CDR3 contains 17 residues. Germline V gene lookup returns CDR1 SEHNR and CDR2 FQNEAQ (reference sequence). The CDR3, as DNA: TGTGCCAGCAAACCGAACGTCCCGAACAAGGCCTCCTACGAGCAGTACTTC. Translation gives CASKPNVPNKASYEQYF. The full variable domain, its missing parts supplied by reference TRBV7-9 and TRBJ2-7, is DTGVSQNPRHKITKRGQNVTFRCDPISEHNRLYWYRQTLGQGPEFLTYFQNEAQLEKSRLLSDRFSAERPKGSFSTLEIQRTEQGDSAMYLCASKPNVPNKASYEQYFGPGTRLTVT.

V gene TRBV28 combines with J gene TRBJ2-7; maybe TRBD2 (5 bases). V lost 2 bases and J lost 0, with 8 bases in between. The CDR3 is made up of 14 amino acids. Looked up from germline, CDR1 is MDHEN and CDR2 is SYDVKM. The CDR3 DNA reads TGTGCCAGCAGTTTAGAGGGTAACTCCTACGAGCAGTACTTC. Encoded protein: CASSLEGNSYEQYF.

The chain combines TRBV5-6 with TRBJ2-7; 8 bases fit TRBD2. With 3 bases clipped from V and 3 bases from J, the junction kept 11 bases outside the gene matches. CDR3 length: 16 amino acids. Germline lookup yields CDR1 SGHDT and CDR2 YYEEEE. The CDR3 sequence is CASSYGTGTSGYEQYF. In DNA, the CDR3 is TGTGCCAGCAGCTACGGGACCGGGACTAGTGGCTACGAGCAGTACTTC.

This rearrangement joins TRBV30 to TRBJ1-2; TRBD1 agrees at 7 bases. V shed 0 bases and J 14 bases; nucleotides not matched to a gene: 9. The CDR3 has 12 amino acids. Germline CDR1 GTSNPN, CDR2 SVGIG (reference sequence). The CDR3, as DNA: TGTGCCTGGAGTGTCGGGACAGTGGCCTGGACCTTC. Translated, it gives CAWSVGTVAWTF.

This CDR3 reads CASSEIRGNEQFF. DNA for the CDR3: TGCGCCAGCAGTGAGATTAGGGGGAATGAGCAGTTCTTC. The chain links TRBV10-2 to TRBJ2-1, with TRBD1 as a possible D gene (6 bases). The germline CDR1 and CDR2 sequences are WSHSY and SAAADI. The ends were cut back, 2 bases at V and 7 bases at J, with 9 bases in the middle. This CDR3 comprises 13 residues.